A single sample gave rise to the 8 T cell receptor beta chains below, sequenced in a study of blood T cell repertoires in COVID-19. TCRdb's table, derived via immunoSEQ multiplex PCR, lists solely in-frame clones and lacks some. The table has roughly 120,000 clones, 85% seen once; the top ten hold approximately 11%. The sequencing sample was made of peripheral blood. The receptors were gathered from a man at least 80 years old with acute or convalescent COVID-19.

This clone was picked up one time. CDR3 DNA: TGTGCCAGTAGTCTTACCGGGACAGGGAGGACCCAGCATTTT. Translating it yields CASSLTGTGRTQHF. The chain couples TRBV19 to TRBJ1-5, with 9 bases fitting TRBD1. The V segment lost 5 bases and the J segment 11 bases; nucleotides outside the gene matches: 10. Germline V CDR1 and CDR2: LNHDA, SQIVND (reference sequence). This CDR3 has 14 residues.

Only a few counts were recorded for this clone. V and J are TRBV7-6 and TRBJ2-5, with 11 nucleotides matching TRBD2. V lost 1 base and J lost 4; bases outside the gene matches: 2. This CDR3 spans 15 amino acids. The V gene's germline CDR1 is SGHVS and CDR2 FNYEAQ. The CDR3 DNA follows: TGTGCCAGCAGCTTAGGACTAGCGGGAACAGAGACCCAGTACTTC. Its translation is CASSLGLAGTETQYF.

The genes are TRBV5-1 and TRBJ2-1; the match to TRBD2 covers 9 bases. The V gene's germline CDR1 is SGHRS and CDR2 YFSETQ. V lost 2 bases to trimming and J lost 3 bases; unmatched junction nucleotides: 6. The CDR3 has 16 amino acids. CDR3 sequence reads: CASSLIAGEGYNEQFF. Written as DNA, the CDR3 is TGCGCCAGCAGCTTAATAGCGGGAGAGGGCTACAATGAGCAGTTCTTC.

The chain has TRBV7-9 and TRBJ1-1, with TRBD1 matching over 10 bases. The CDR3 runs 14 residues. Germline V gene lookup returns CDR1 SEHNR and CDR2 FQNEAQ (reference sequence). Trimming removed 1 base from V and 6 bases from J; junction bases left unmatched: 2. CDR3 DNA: TGTGCCAGCAGCTTAGGGGACAGGGGCGCTGAAGCTTTCTTT. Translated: CASSLGDRGAEAFF.

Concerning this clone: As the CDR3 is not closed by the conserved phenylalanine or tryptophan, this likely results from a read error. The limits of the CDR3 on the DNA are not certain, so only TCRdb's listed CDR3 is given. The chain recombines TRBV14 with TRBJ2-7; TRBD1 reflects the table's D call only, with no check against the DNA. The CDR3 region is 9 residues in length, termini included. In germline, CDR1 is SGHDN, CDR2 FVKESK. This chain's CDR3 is CASSPQGEG.

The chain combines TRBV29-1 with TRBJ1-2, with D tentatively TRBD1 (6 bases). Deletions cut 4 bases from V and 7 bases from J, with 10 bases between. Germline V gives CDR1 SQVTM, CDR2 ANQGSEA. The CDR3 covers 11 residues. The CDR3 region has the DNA TGCAGCGTTGGAGACAGGTCTGGCTACACCTTC. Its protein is CSVGDRSGYTF. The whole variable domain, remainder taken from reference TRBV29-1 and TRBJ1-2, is SAVISQKPSRDICQRGTSLTIQCQVDSQVTMMFWYRQQPGQSLTLIATANQGSEATYESGFVIDKFPISRPNLTFSTLTVSNMSPEDSSIYLCSVGDRSGYTFGSGTRLTVV.

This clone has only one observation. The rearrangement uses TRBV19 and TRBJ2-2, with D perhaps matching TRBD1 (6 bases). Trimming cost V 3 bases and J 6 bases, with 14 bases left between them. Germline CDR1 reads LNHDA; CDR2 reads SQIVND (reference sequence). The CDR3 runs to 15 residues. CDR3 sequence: CASSIYLGQPGELFF. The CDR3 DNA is TGTGCCAGTAGTATCTATCTTGGACAGCCCGGGGAGCTGTTTTTT.

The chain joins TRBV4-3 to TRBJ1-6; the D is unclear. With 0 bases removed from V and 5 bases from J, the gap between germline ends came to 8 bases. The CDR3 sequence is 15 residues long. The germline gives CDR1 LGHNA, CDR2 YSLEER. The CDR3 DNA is TGCGCCAGCAGCCAAGATTACAATAATAATTCACCCCTCCACTTT. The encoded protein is CASSQDYNNNSPLHF.